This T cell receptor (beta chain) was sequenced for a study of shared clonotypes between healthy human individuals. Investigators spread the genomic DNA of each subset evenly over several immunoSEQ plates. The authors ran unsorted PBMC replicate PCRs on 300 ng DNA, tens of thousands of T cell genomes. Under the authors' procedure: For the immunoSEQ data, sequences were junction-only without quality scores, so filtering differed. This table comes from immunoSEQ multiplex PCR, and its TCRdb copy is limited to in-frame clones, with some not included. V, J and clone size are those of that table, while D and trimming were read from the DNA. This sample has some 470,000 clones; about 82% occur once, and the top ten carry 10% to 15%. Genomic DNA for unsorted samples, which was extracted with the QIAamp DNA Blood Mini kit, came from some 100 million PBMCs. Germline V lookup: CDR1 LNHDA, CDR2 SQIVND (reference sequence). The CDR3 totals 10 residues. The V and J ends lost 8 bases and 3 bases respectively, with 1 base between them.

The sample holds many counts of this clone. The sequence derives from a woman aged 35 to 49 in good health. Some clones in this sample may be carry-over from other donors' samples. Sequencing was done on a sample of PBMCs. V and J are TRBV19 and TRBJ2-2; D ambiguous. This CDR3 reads CASDTGELFF. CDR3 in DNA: TGTGCCAGTGACACCGGGGAGCTGTTTTTT.